This T cell receptor beta chain was sequenced for a study of cytomegalovirus exposure and HLA in healthy donors. Vbeta (60) and Jbeta (13) primers were used in the PCR. TCRdb keeps only in-frame clones here, not all; method: immunoSEQ multiplex PCR. Counted here are roughly 190,000 clones, roughly 68% occurring once; the ten biggest clones make up less than 2%. Study-wide results and limits: Most CMV-associated TCR beta chains were later found to appear HLA-restricted. Association of a missense DCLRE1C variant with TCR beta V- and J-gene trimming was reported in a later analysis. An apparent linkage of common viral pathogens to several of the most significant clusters emerged in a later analysis.

For this clone: No antigen is known for it.

The origin of this receptor is a young woman in good health and CMV-seronegative. Sequencing input: PBMCs.

The CDR3 nucleotides read TGTGCCAGCAGCTTAGGGGCCCTCAGAAACGAGCAGTACTTC. Translation gives CASSLGALRNEQYF. The gene calls are TRBV7-9 and TRBJ2-7; D gene ambiguous. Trimming stripped 1 base from V and 5 bases from J, with 12 bases between. The CDR3 loop spans 14 amino acids. The germline V gene encodes CDR1 SEHNR and CDR2 FQNEAQ (reference sequence).